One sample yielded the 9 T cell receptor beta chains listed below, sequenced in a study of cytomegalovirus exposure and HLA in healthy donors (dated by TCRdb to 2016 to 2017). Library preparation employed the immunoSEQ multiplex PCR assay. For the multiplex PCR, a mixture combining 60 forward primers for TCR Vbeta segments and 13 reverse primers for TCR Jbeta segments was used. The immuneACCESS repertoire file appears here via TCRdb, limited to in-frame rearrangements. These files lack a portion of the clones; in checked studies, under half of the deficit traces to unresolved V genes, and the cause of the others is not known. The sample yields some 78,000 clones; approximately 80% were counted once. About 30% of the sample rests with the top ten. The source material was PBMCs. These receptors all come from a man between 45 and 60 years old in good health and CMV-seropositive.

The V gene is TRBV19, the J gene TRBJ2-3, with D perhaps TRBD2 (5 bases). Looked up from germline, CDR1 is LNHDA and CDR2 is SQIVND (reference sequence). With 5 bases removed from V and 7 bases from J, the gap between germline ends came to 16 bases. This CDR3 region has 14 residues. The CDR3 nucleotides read TGTGCCAGTAGTCCCTACCCCGGGGAGCATACGCAGTATTTT. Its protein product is CASSPYPGEHTQYF.

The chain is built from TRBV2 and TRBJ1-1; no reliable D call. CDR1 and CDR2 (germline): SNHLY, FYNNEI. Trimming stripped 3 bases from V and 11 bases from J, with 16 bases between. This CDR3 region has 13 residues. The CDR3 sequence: CASSEGAVGRAFF. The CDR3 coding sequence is TGTGCCAGCAGTGAGGGAGCGGTGGGGAGGGCTTTCTTT.

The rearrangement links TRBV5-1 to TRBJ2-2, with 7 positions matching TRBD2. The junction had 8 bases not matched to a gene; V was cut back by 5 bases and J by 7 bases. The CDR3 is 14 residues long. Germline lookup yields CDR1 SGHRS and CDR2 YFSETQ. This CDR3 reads CASRSSGNDGELFF. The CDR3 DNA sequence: TGCGCCAGCAGATCAAGCGGGAACGACGGGGAGCTGTTTTTT.

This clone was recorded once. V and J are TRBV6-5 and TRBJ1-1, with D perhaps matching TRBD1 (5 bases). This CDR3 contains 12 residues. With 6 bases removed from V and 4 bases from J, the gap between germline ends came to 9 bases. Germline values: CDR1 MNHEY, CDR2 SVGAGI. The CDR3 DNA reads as TGTGCCAGCAGGCAGGGAGGCACTGAAGCTTTCTTT. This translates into CASRQGGTEAFF.

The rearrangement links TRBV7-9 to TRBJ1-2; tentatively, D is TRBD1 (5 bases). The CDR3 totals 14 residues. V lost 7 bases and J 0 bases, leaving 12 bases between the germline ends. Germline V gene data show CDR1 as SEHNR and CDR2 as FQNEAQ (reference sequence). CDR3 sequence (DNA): TGTGCCAGCACCTGGGGGGGGACTAACTATGGCTACACCTTC. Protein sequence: CASTWGGTNYGYTF.

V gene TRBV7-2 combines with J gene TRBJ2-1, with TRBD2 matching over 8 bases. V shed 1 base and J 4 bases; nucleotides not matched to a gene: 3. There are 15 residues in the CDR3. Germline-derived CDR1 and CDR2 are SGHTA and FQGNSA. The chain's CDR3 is CASSLGTSRYNEQFF. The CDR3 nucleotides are TGTGCCAGCAGCTTAGGGACTAGCAGATACAATGAGCAGTTCTTC.

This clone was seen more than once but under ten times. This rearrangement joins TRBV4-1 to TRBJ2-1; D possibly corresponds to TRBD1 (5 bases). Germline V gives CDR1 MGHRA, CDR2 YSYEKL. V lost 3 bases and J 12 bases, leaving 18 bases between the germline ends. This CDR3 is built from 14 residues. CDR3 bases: TGCGCCAGCAGCCACCCGACAGTTACCGTGGTGCAGTTCTTC. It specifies CASSHPTVTVVQFF.

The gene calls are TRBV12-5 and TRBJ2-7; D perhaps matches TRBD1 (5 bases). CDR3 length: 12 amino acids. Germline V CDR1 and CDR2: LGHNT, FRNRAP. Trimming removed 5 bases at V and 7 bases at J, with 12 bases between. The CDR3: CASGLRVQEQYF. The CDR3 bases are TGTGCTAGTGGTCTCAGGGTGCAAGAGCAGTACTTC.

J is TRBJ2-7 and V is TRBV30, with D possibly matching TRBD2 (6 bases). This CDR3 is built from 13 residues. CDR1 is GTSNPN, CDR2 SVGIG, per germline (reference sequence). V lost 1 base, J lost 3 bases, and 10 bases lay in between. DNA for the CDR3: TGTGCCTGGAGTGCGGGACTGGGCTACGAGCAGTACTTC. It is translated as CAWSAGLGYEQYF.